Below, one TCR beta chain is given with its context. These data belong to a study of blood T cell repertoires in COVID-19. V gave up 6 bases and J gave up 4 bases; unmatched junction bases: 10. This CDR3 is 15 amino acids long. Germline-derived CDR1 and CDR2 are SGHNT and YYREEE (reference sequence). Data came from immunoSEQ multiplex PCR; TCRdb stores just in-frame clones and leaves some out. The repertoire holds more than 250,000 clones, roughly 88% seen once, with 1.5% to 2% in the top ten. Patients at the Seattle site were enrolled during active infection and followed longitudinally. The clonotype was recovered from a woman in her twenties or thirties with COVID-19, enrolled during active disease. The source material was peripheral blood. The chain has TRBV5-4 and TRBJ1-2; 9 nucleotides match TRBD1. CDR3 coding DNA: TGTGCCAGCACCATGAGGACAGGGGTGGCCTATGGCTACACCTTC. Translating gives CASTMRTGVAYGYTF.